This is a list of T cell receptor beta chains from one sample in a study of blood T cells in healthy people across ages. TCRdb called the 5' RACE reads again in MiXCR, with one record for every CDR3 protein. The sample carries a few hundred thousand distinct CDR3 sequences, approximately 27% recorded once. Sequencing was performed on blood. The receptors were gathered from a woman in her 70s in good health. CDR3s include the opening cysteine and the closing phenylalanine or tryptophan. The order of the fields is clone size, D gene, V gene, J gene, CDR3 protein, CDR3 DNA. D genes are given only for firm matches. Not every row has a clone size; where given, it reads once, few, many or a size class.

clone size: few
D gene: NA
V gene: TRBV6-5
J gene: TRBJ1-2
CDR3 protein: CASSAGTYGYTF
CDR3 DNA: TGTGCCAGCAGCGCCGGGACCTATGGCTACACCTTC

clone size: few
D gene: TRBD1
V gene: TRBV20-1
J gene: TRBJ1-2
CDR3 protein: CSATGQGTYGYTF
CDR3 DNA: TGCAGTGCTACGGGACAGGGAACCTATGGCTACACCTTC

clone size: NA
D gene: NA
V gene: TRBV19
J gene: TRBJ1-1
CDR3 protein: CASSIRAGNTEAFF
CDR3 DNA: TGTGCCAGTAGTATTCGAGCAGGGAACACTGAAGCTTTCTTT

clone size: NA
D gene: TRBD1
V gene: TRBV12-3/TRBV12-4
J gene: TRBJ1-6
CDR3 protein: CASTRGDRGSPLHF
CDR3 DNA: TGTGCCAGCACCCGTGGGGACAGGGGTTCACCCCTCCACTTT

clone size: few
D gene: TRBD1
V gene: TRBV7-2
J gene: TRBJ2-7
CDR3 protein: CASSLALWQGAREQYF
CDR3 DNA: TGTGCCAGCAGCTTAGCGCTCTGGCAGGGGGCGCGGGAGCAGTACTTC

clone size: once
D gene: TRBD1
V gene: TRBV20-1
J gene: TRBJ2-5
CDR3 protein: CSASGGQVGTQYF
CDR3 DNA: TGCAGTGCTAGCGGGGGACAGGTTGGGACCCAGTACTTC

clone size: NA
D gene: NA
V gene: TRBV4-1
J gene: TRBJ1-2
CDR3 protein: CASSLSMGTKNYGYTF
CDR3 DNA: TGCGCCAGCAGCCTTTCCATGGGGACAAAGAACTATGGCTACACCTTC

clone size: NA
D gene: TRBD1
V gene: TRBV12-3/TRBV12-4
J gene: TRBJ2-3
CDR3 protein: CASSLGQGPTDTQYF
CDR3 DNA: TGTGCCAGCAGTCTCGGACAGGGCCCCACAGATACGCAGTATTTT

clone size: few
D gene: NA
V gene: TRBV27
J gene: TRBJ1-4
CDR3 protein: CASSLWGAQEKLFF
CDR3 DNA: TGTGCCAGCAGTTTGTGGGGGGCGCAGGAAAAACTGTTTTTT

clone size: few
D gene: NA
V gene: TRBV2
J gene: TRBJ2-5
CDR3 protein: CASSGRLEAPQCF
CDR3 DNA: TGTGCCAGCAGCGGACGACTAGAAGCCCCCCAGTGCTTC

clone size: few
D gene: NA
V gene: TRBV20-1
J gene: TRBJ1-4
CDR3 protein: CSALPGGTNEKLFF
CDR3 DNA: TGCAGTGCTCTCCCGGGAGGGACTAATGAAAAACTGTTTTTT

clone size: NA
D gene: TRBD2
V gene: TRBV10-3
J gene: TRBJ2-7
CDR3 protein: CAIRSSGGLTYEQYF
CDR3 DNA: TGTGCCATCAGAAGCAGCGGGGGGCTAACCTACGAGCAGTACTTC

clone size: NA
D gene: TRBD1
V gene: TRBV14
J gene: TRBJ1-4
CDR3 protein: CASSQRPTGLGNEKLFF
CDR3 DNA: TGTGCCAGCAGCCAACGACCGACAGGGTTGGGTAATGAAAAACTGTTTTTT

clone size: NA
D gene: NA
V gene: TRBV13
J gene: TRBJ2-7
CDR3 protein: CASSSVLRPVSEQYF
CDR3 DNA: TGTGCCAGCAGCTCCGTCCTTCGACCTGTAAGCGAGCAGTACTTC

clone size: NA
D gene: NA
V gene: TRBV11-2
J gene: TRBJ1-2
CDR3 protein: CASQGNYGYTF
CDR3 DNA: TGTGCCAGCCAGGGGAACTATGGCTACACCTTC

clone size: few
D gene: TRBD2
V gene: TRBV29-1
J gene: TRBJ2-3
CDR3 protein: CSVEHGGGDTQYF
CDR3 DNA: TGCAGCGTTGAGCACGGGGGGGGAGATACGCAGTATTTT

clone size: NA
D gene: TRBD2
V gene: TRBV11-2
J gene: TRBJ2-1
CDR3 protein: CASSGTRHEQFF
CDR3 DNA: TGTGCCAGCAGCGGGACTAGGCATGAGCAGTTCTTC

clone size: few
D gene: NA
V gene: TRBV29-1
J gene: TRBJ1-2
CDR3 protein: CSGGPGDANYGYTF
CDR3 DNA: TGCAGCGGGGGGCCGGGGGATGCTAACTATGGCTACACCTTC

clone size: NA
D gene: NA
V gene: TRBV11-2
J gene: TRBJ1-1
CDR3 protein: CASSGVVPTEAFF
CDR3 DNA: TGTGCCAGCAGCGGTGTTGTCCCCACTGAAGCTTTCTTT

clone size: few
D gene: TRBD2
V gene: TRBV12-3/TRBV12-4
J gene: TRBJ2-1
CDR3 protein: CASRLRASGGSYNEQFF
CDR3 DNA: TGTGCCAGCAGGCTACGGGCTAGCGGGGGCTCCTACAATGAGCAGTTCTTC

clone size: NA
D gene: TRBD1
V gene: TRBV3-1
J gene: TRBJ2-5
CDR3 protein: CAGSLRDRGEETQYF
CDR3 DNA: TGTGCCGGCAGCCTCCGAGACAGGGGCGAAGAGACCCAGTACTTC

clone size: NA
D gene: TRBD1
V gene: TRBV4-2
J gene: TRBJ1-1
CDR3 protein: CASSQEPGQGAEAFF
CDR3 DNA: TGTGCCAGCAGCCAAGAACCGGGACAGGGGGCTGAAGCTTTCTTT

clone size: few
D gene: TRBD1
V gene: TRBV11-2
J gene: TRBJ2-1
CDR3 protein: CASSLEGQGAYNEQFF
CDR3 DNA: TGTGCCAGCAGCTTAGAAGGACAGGGCGCATACAATGAGCAGTTCTTC

clone size: few
D gene: TRBD1
V gene: TRBV5-5
J gene: TRBJ2-6
CDR3 protein: CASIRDRVSSGANVLTF
CDR3 DNA: TGTGCCAGCATCCGGGACAGGGTTAGCTCTGGGGCCAACGTCCTGACTTTC

clone size: NA
D gene: TRBD1
V gene: TRBV6-5
J gene: TRBJ2-7
CDR3 protein: CASSYLRDSSYEQYF
CDR3 DNA: TGTGCCAGCAGTTACCTACGGGACAGTTCCTACGAGCAGTACTTC

clone size: NA
D gene: TRBD2
V gene: TRBV5-1
J gene: TRBJ2-5
CDR3 protein: CASLRGGSEETQYF
CDR3 DNA: TGCGCCAGCCTCCGGGGGGGCTCGGAAGAGACCCAGTACTTC

clone size: few
D gene: NA
V gene: TRBV2
J gene: TRBJ2-4
CDR3 protein: CASSEDGAKNIQYF
CDR3 DNA: TGTGCCAGCAGTGAAGACGGGGCCAAAAACATTCAGTACTTC

clone size: few
D gene: NA
V gene: TRBV7-8
J gene: TRBJ1-2
CDR3 protein: CASSSQGGGAFYGYTF
CDR3 DNA: TGTGCCAGCAGCTCCCAGGGTGGGGGCGCTTTCTATGGCTACACCTTC

clone size: NA
D gene: TRBD1
V gene: TRBV24-1
J gene: TRBJ2-1
CDR3 protein: CATSDPGQAAPYNEQFF
CDR3 DNA: TGTGCCACCAGTGATCCCGGACAGGCCGCTCCCTACAATGAGCAGTTCTTC

clone size: NA
D gene: TRBD1
V gene: TRBV7-9
J gene: TRBJ1-5
CDR3 protein: CASSPGTGGLLHF
CDR3 DNA: TGTGCCAGCAGCCCCGGGACAGGGGGTTTATTACATTTT

clone size: few
D gene: NA
V gene: TRBV11-3
J gene: TRBJ1-1
CDR3 protein: CASSLRQTADAFF
CDR3 DNA: TGTGCCAGCAGCTTACGACAGACCGCTGATGCTTTCTTT